These 20 T cell receptor beta chains came from one sample sequenced in a study of blood T cell repertoires in COVID-19. Measured with immunoSEQ multiplex PCR; TCRdb has only the in-frame clones, and not every one. The sample lists roughly 380,000 clones, approximately 84% occurring once. Sequencing was done on a sample of PBMCs or T cells enriched from blood (not recorded which). All receptors derive from a woman under 40 who had recovered from COVID-19.

This clone has just a few counts. The chain carries TRBV24-1 and TRBJ2-2; TRBD1 is a possible D gene (6 bases). The V gene's germline CDR1 is KGHDR and CDR2 SFDVKD. V was trimmed by 6 bases and J by 3 bases, leaving 13 bases between them. The CDR3 totals 15 residues. The CDR3 loop reads CATSKGEWDTGELFF. DNA for the CDR3: TGTGCCACCAGTAAGGGGGAGTGGGACACCGGGGAGCTGTTTTTT.

The chain combines TRBV7-8 with TRBJ1-2; D might be TRBD1 (6 bases). The CDR3 length is 14 residues. V dropped 5 bases and J dropped 3 bases, with 13 bases sitting between them. Germline V gives CDR1 SGHVS, CDR2 FQNEAQ. CDR3 bases: TGTGCCAGCAGCCTAAACAGGGTCGACTATGGCTACACCTTC. Translating gives CASSLNRVDYGYTF.

The rearrangement links TRBV3-1 (or the pseudogene TRBV3-2) to TRBJ2-5; 7 bases map to TRBD1. With V trimmed by 4 bases and J by 1 base, 3 bases remained unmatched. The CDR3 length is 14 residues. CDR1 and CDR2 from the germline V gene are LGHDT and YNNKEL (reference sequence). The CDR3 region has the DNA TGTGCCAGCAGCCGACAGGGCCGCCAAGAGACCCAGTACTTC. Amino acids: CASSRQGRQETQYF.

The chain combines TRBV28 with TRBJ2-7, with D maybe TRBD2 (5 bases). There are 15 residues in the CDR3. V gave up 1 base and J gave up 5 bases, with 15 bases separating them. Germline V gene data show CDR1 as MDHEN and CDR2 as SYDVKM. The CDR3 is CASSLFRGFIHEQYF. The CDR3 coding sequence is TGTGCCAGCAGTTTATTTCGGGGATTTATCCACGAGCAGTACTTC.

This sequence joins TRBV5-1 and TRBJ1-1; D is ambiguous. The germline gives CDR1 SGHRS, CDR2 YFSETQ. The CDR3 contains 16 residues. V lost 5 bases and J lost 2, with 19 bases in between. CDR3 in amino acids: CASRHDEAGSNTEAFF. CDR3 nucleotide sequence: TGCGCCAGCAGGCATGACGAGGCGGGATCAAACACTGAAGCTTTCTTT.

This sequence joins TRBV27 and TRBJ1-1; 8 positions match TRBD1. The ends lost 5 bases at V and 4 bases at J; junction bases unmatched: 9. The CDR3 is 15 amino acids. From germline, CDR1 is MNHEY and CDR2 SMNVEV (reference sequence). The CDR3 here is CASSGRTGILTEAFF. Written as DNA, the CDR3 is TGTGCCAGCAGTGGCCGGACAGGGATCCTCACTGAAGCTTTCTTT.

V is TRBV7-8 and J is TRBJ2-5, with 8 bases that match TRBD1. Per germline, CDR1 SGHVS and CDR2 FQNEAQ. The CDR3 sequence is 15 residues long. Trimming cost V 3 bases and J 2 bases; bases outside gene matches: 5. CDR3 amino acids: CASSFLDREQETQYF. In DNA form, the CDR3 reads TGTGCCAGCAGCTTCCTGGACAGGGAGCAAGAGACCCAGTACTTC.

About this clone: At the DNA level, this CDR3 is encoded by other sequences in the same sample as well. The chain has TRBV13 and TRBJ2-7; 10 bases are a match to TRBD1. The V gene's germline CDR1 is PRHDT and CDR2 FYEKMQ (reference sequence). This CDR3 comprises 14 residues. The V and J ends lost 4 bases and 2 bases, in that order; junction bases with no gene match: 2. The CDR3 nucleotides read TGTGCCAGCAGCTCCGGACAGGGGGCCTACGAGCAGTACTTC. Translated: CASSSGQGAYEQYF. Full variable domain (missing parts from reference TRBV13 and TRBJ2-7): AAGVIQSPRHLIKEKRETATLKCYPIPRHDTVYWYQQGPGQDPQFLISFYEKMQSDKGSIPDRFSAQQFSDYHSELNMSSLELGDSALYFCASSSGQGAYEQYFGPGTRLTVT.

The chain couples TRBV28 to TRBJ2-2; 9 bases line up with TRBD1. V dropped 4 bases and J dropped 5; count of bases not matched to a gene: 2. This CDR3 region has 14 residues. The germline CDR1 and CDR2 sequences are MDHEN and SYDVKM. The CDR3 loop is CASSWTGETGELFF. The DNA of the CDR3 is TGTGCCAGCAGTTGGACAGGGGAAACCGGGGAGCTGTTTTTT.

The chain joins TRBV3-1 (or the pseudogene TRBV3-2) to TRBJ1-1, with D possibly being TRBD1 (5 bases). The CDR3 totals 12 residues. The V and J ends lost 3 bases and 7 bases respectively, with 9 bases between them. Germline V lookup: CDR1 LGHDT, CDR2 YNNKEL (reference sequence). The CDR3 region is CASSHRGGEAFF. CDR3 nucleotides: TGTGCCAGCAGCCATCGGGGGGGTGAAGCTTTCTTT.

The rearrangement links TRBV18 to TRBJ1-1; D perhaps matches TRBD1 (6 bases). The germline CDR1 and CDR2 sequences are KGHSH and LQKENI. This CDR3 spans 16 amino acids. V was cut by 1 base and J by 0 bases, with 12 bases left in between. Here the CDR3 reads CASSPRDKPLNTEAFF. The CDR3 region has the DNA TGTGCCAGCTCACCACGGGACAAACCGTTGAACACTGAAGCTTTCTTT.

This clone was recorded only once. V usage is TRBV19 and J usage is TRBJ2-5, with 7 bases fitting TRBD1. CDR1 and CDR2 (germline): LNHDA, SQIVND (reference sequence). After removal of 2 bases from V and 2 bases from J, the junction contained 5 bases not matched to a gene. The CDR3 sequence is 15 residues long. CDR3 nucleotide sequence: TGTGCCAGTAGTATATGGGGGACAGAACAAGAGACCCAGTACTTC. Translating gives CASSIWGTEQETQYF.

This chain joins TRBV7-9 and TRBJ2-4, with TRBD1 identical over 9 bases. Per the germline V gene, CDR1 is SEHNR and CDR2 is FQNEAQ (reference sequence). The trim removed 5 bases at V and 4 bases at J, leaving 3 bases unmatched. This CDR3 contains 14 residues. The CDR3 nucleotides read TGTGCCAGCAGCACGGACAGGGGTAAAAACATTCAGTACTTC. It encodes CASSTDRGKNIQYF.

The rearrangement links TRBV5-8 to TRBJ2-1, with TRBD2 matching over 10 bases. With 5 bases clipped from V and 4 bases from J, the junction kept 6 bases outside the gene matches. CDR1 and CDR2 from the germline V gene are SGHTS and YDEGEE. This CDR3 contains 15 residues. The CDR3 nucleotides are TGTGCCAGCAGACCCGGGACTAGCGAGTACAATGAGCAGTTCTTC. Protein sequence: CASRPGTSEYNEQFF.

The rearrangement joins TRBV10-3 to TRBJ1-2; the D gene is possibly TRBD1 (5 bases). From germline, CDR1 is ENHRY and CDR2 SYGVKD. Trimming left V 4 bases short and J 1 base short, with 16 bases between. The length of the CDR3 is 16 residues. The CDR3, as DNA: TGTGCCATCAGTGGTGTTATGACAGTTTTTAACTATGGCTACACCTTC. Protein product: CAISGVMTVFNYGYTF.

The genes are TRBV27 and TRBJ1-2; a weak D match, TRBD1 (5 bases). Per the germline V gene, CDR1 is MNHEY and CDR2 is SMNVEV (reference sequence). V lost 5 bases, J lost 3 bases, and 13 bases lay in between. The CDR3 covers 14 residues. The CDR3 DNA sequence: TGTGCCAGCAGTCAGGGTTTAGGGGACTATGGCTACACCTTC. It encodes CASSQGLGDYGYTF.

The J gene is TRBJ1-5, the V gene TRBV19, with 7 bases that match TRBD1. There are 14 residues in the CDR3. The germline CDR1 and CDR2 sequences are LNHDA and SQIVND (reference sequence). Trimming at V came to 9 bases and at J to 4 bases, leaving 9 bases not matched to a gene. This CDR3 reads CASWGAGGNQPQHF. As DNA, the CDR3 is TGTGCCAGCTGGGGGGCAGGGGGGAATCAGCCCCAGCATTTT.

V usage is TRBV10-3 and J usage is TRBJ1-1; the D gene is possibly TRBD1 (5 bases). Germline CDR1 and CDR2: ENHRY and SYGVKD. The germline V and J ends were trimmed by 4 bases and 4 bases, with 16 bases remaining between them. This CDR3 region has 15 residues. The CDR3 region is CAISGQGRESTEAFF. DNA of the CDR3: TGTGCCATCAGTGGTCAAGGCAGGGAAAGCACTGAAGCTTTCTTT.

V and J are TRBV20-1 and TRBJ2-2; D is unresolved. Germline CDR1 DFQATT, CDR2 SNEGSKA (reference sequence). V lost 3 bases and J lost 0, with 11 bases in between. CDR3 length: 15 residues. The DNA of the CDR3 is TGCAGTGCTAGTTCTTGGCGGCCGAACACCGGGGAGCTGTTTTTT. Amino acids: CSASSWRPNTGELFF.

The CDR3 DNA is TGCGCCAGCAGCCAAGACACCGGGAGGGCCTCTGTTGAGCAGTTCTTC. Its protein product is CASSQDTGRASVEQFF. This rearrangement joins TRBV4-1 to TRBJ2-1; TRBD2 agrees at 8 bases. From germline, CDR1 is MGHRA and CDR2 YSYEKL. Trimming took 0 bases from V and 9 from J; bases not matched to a gene: 10. The CDR3 runs 16 residues.